The 20 T cell receptor beta chains in this list originate from one sample, sequenced in a study of blood T cell repertoires in COVID-19. Generated by immunoSEQ multiplex PCR, the TCRdb table keeps only in-frame clones and is missing some. The repertoire consists of roughly 400,000 clones, with around nine tenths occurring once and the leading ten covering 1.5% to 2%. The sequenced material came from PBMCs or T cells enriched from blood (not recorded which). These receptors were taken from a woman aged 25 to 39 who had recovered from COVID-19.

The V call is TRBV28, the J call TRBJ2-4; 8 nucleotides align to TRBD1. Germline V gene lookup returns CDR1 MDHEN and CDR2 SYDVKM. J gave up 7 bases and V 1 base, and 3 bases lay outside the gene matches. This CDR3 is 14 amino acids long. Here the CDR3 reads CASSLLQGVNIQYF. The CDR3 DNA is TGTGCCAGCAGTTTATTACAGGGGGTGAACATTCAGTACTTC.

The chain recombines TRBV4-2 with TRBJ2-1; 7 bases align to TRBD2. The junction had 11 bases not matched to a gene; V was cut back by 4 bases and J by 5 bases. The CDR3 totals 16 residues. Germline CDR1 LGHNA, CDR2 YNFKEQ. DNA for the CDR3: TGTGCCAGCAGCCTTAGAAGACTAGCAAAAGACAATGAGCAGTTCTTC. Its translation is CASSLRRLAKDNEQFF.

V gene TRBV6-5 combines with J gene TRBJ2-7; TRBD1 matches 7 bases. The CDR3 contains 16 residues. Per germline, CDR1 MNHEY and CDR2 SVGAGI. V lost 0 bases, J lost 2 bases, and 7 bases stayed unmatched. The CDR3 loop is CASSYSEETGTYEQYF. The CDR3 region has the DNA TGTGCCAGCAGTTACTCGGAAGAGACAGGGACCTACGAGCAGTACTTC.

The V gene is TRBV10-2, the J gene TRBJ1-2; D unclear. Trimming took off 2 bases at V and 2 bases at J, with 12 bases between the two ends. This CDR3 is 15 amino acids long. Germline V gives CDR1 WSHSY, CDR2 SAAADI. CDR3 DNA: TGCGCCAGCAGTGAGGTGGGAGGAATAAACTATGGCTACACCTTC. Its protein product is CASSEVGGINYGYTF.

The chain combines TRBV28 with TRBJ2-3; possible D gene TRBD2, 6 bases. V lost 6 bases, J lost 3 bases, and 19 bases lay in between. The germline gives CDR1 MDHEN, CDR2 SYDVKM. The CDR3 spans 16 residues. The CDR3: CASSPLNAGWTDTQYF. For the CDR3, the DNA is TGTGCCAGCAGCCCCCTCAACGCGGGATGGACAGATACGCAGTATTTT.

CDR3 protein: CASSHQTGYGYTF. The CDR3 bases are TGTGCCAGCAGCCATCAAACGGGGTATGGCTACACCTTC. The V call is TRBV7-9, the J call TRBJ1-2, with D unclear. V was trimmed by 5 bases and J by 5 bases, leaving 12 bases between them. In germline, CDR1 is SEHNR, CDR2 FQNEAQ (reference sequence). The CDR3 sequence is 13 residues long.

The chain combines TRBV4-1 with TRBJ1-1; tentatively, D is TRBD1 (6 bases). V was trimmed by 0 bases and J by 4 bases, leaving 12 bases between them. CDR1 is MGHRA, CDR2 YSYEKL, per germline. CDR3 length: 15 amino acids. This CDR3 reads CASSQDLGATTEAFF. The DNA for the CDR3 is TGCGCCAGCAGCCAAGATCTGGGGGCTACCACTGAAGCTTTCTTT.

The V and J genes are TRBV30 and TRBJ1-5; D is ambiguous. V lost 4 bases, J lost 1 base, and 8 bases lay in between. The germline gives CDR1 GTSNPN, CDR2 SVGIG (reference sequence). This CDR3 is built from 13 residues. The CDR3 sequence is CAWKPGSNQPQHF. For the CDR3, the DNA is TGTGCCTGGAAGCCGGGAAGCAATCAGCCCCAGCATTTT.

This chain links TRBV13 with TRBJ1-2, with 9 bases lining up with TRBD1. Germline V lookup: CDR1 PRHDT, CDR2 FYEKMQ (reference sequence). Trimming removed 1 base from V and 0 bases from J; junction bases left unmatched: 9. This CDR3 has 18 amino acids. CDR3 residues: CASSLEGQGGVANYGYTF. In DNA form, the CDR3 reads TGTGCCAGCAGCTTAGAGGGACAGGGTGGGGTAGCTAACTATGGCTACACCTTC. The full variable domain, with the rest looked up from reference TRBV13 and TRBJ1-2, is AAGVIQSPRHLIKEKRETATLKCYPIPRHDTVYWYQQGPGQDPQFLISFYEKMQSDKGSIPDRFSAQQFSDYHSELNMSSLELGDSALYFCASSLEGQGGVANYGYTFGSGTRLTVV.

V is TRBV5-4 and J is TRBJ2-7, with 9 bases aligning to TRBD1. V was clipped by 6 bases and J by 3 bases; unmatched bases: 7. The germline V gene encodes CDR1 SGHNT and CDR2 YYREEE (reference sequence). This CDR3 spans 14 amino acids. CDR3 sequence (DNA): TGTGCCAGCACAACTCTGGACAGGGGCTACGAGCAGTACTTC. Translating it yields CASTTLDRGYEQYF.

CDR3 coding DNA: TGTGCCTGGGCAATCGACACCTCAGCTAACTATGGCTACACCTTC. Residues: CAWAIDTSANYGYTF. This chain uses TRBV30 with TRBJ1-2, with D hard to call. Germline V CDR1 and CDR2: GTSNPN, SVGIG (reference sequence). The ends were cut back, 5 bases at V and 0 bases at J, with 16 bases in the middle. CDR3 size: 15 residues.

Worth noting for this clone: Additional DNA sequences in this sample encode the identical CDR3. This chain uses TRBV4-1 with TRBJ2-7; 7 bases fit TRBD1. Looked up from germline, CDR1 is MGHRA and CDR2 is YSYEKL. V gave up 3 bases and J gave up 0 bases; unmatched junction bases: 2. This CDR3 has 14 amino acids. CDR3 nucleotide sequence: TGCGCCAGCAGCCAGGGACAGAGCTCCTACGAGCAGTACTTC. This sequence encodes CASSQGQSSYEQYF.

This sequence joins TRBV28 and TRBJ1-2; D uncertain. The germline CDR1 and CDR2 sequences are MDHEN and SYDVKM. The CDR3 consists of 12 residues. Trimming left V 11 bases short and J 0 bases short, with 10 bases between. CDR3 coding DNA: TGTGCCGGAGCATCACCTAACTATGGCTACACCTTC. It specifies CAGASPNYGYTF.

V is TRBV5-6 and J is TRBJ2-7; no firm D call. The CDR3 totals 14 residues. The V end was cut by 0 bases, the J end by 3 bases, with 10 bases between. Per the germline V gene, CDR1 is SGHDT and CDR2 is YYEEEE. For the CDR3, the DNA is TGTGCCAGCAGCTTGGAGGCAGGTGACTACGAGCAGTACTTC. The encoded protein is CASSLEAGDYEQYF. Together with reference TRBV5-6 and TRBJ2-7, the CDR3 gives the full variable domain: DAGVTQSPTHLIKTRGQQVTLRCSPKSGHDTVSWYQQALGQGPQFIFQYYEEEERQRGNFPDRFSGHQFPNYSSELNVNALLLGDSALYLCASSLEAGDYEQYFGPGTRLTVT.

The genes are TRBV2 and TRBJ2-7; 14 bases agree with TRBD2. This CDR3 comprises 14 residues. After removal of 7 bases from V and 6 bases from J, the junction contained 5 bases not matched to a gene. The germline CDR1 and CDR2 sequences are SNHLY and FYNNEI. The CDR3 is CASMGGLAGAEQYF. CDR3 DNA: TGTGCCAGCATGGGGGGACTAGCGGGAGCCGAGCAGTACTTC.

J is TRBJ2-1 and V is TRBV10-3, with TRBD2 as a possible D gene (5 bases). Germline CDR1 ENHRY, CDR2 SYGVKD. V gave up 4 bases and J gave up 5 bases, with 9 bases separating them. CDR3 length: 13 residues. DNA of the CDR3: TGTGCCATCAGTGCGGACGGGAACAATGAGCAGTTCTTC. Residues: CAISADGNNEQFF.

This CDR3 reads CASSFSGVGETQYF. As DNA, the CDR3 is TGTGCCAGCAGCTTTAGCGGGGTCGGGGAGACCCAGTACTTC. The chain carries TRBV7-9 and TRBJ2-5, with 8 bases matching TRBD2. V lost 3 bases to trimming and J lost 5 bases; unmatched junction nucleotides: 5. This CDR3 contains 14 residues. The V gene's germline CDR1 is SEHNR and CDR2 FQNEAQ (reference sequence).

Here the CDR3 DNA reads TGCGCCAGCAGCCAAACTCCGAGGCAGCCCCAGCATTTT. Protein: CASSQTPRQPQHF. V and J are TRBV4-3 and TRBJ1-5, with D unresolved. CDR1 LGHNA and CDR2 YSLEER come from the germline V gene. Trimming took 2 bases from V and 7 from J, leaving 9 bases between them. CDR3 length equals 13 residues.

V gene TRBV27 combines with J gene TRBJ2-7; TRBD2 might be the D (7 bases). The CDR3 totals 16 residues. CDR1 and CDR2 (germline): MNHEY, SMNVEV (reference sequence). V lost 5 bases to trimming and J lost 6 bases, with 23 bases between them. The CDR3 spells CASSPSRGRENFEQYF. For the CDR3, the DNA is TGTGCCAGCAGTCCATCCCGGGGGCGGGAGAATTTCGAGCAGTACTTC.

J is TRBJ2-7 and V is TRBV27; TRBD2 agrees at 9 bases. Per germline, CDR1 MNHEY and CDR2 SMNVEV (reference sequence). V lost 6 bases to trimming and J lost 5 bases; unmatched junction nucleotides: 8. The CDR3 has 14 residues. The CDR3 sequence is CASRRAGGPNEQYF. DNA of the CDR3: TGTGCCAGCAGGAGGGCGGGAGGGCCGAACGAGCAGTACTTC.